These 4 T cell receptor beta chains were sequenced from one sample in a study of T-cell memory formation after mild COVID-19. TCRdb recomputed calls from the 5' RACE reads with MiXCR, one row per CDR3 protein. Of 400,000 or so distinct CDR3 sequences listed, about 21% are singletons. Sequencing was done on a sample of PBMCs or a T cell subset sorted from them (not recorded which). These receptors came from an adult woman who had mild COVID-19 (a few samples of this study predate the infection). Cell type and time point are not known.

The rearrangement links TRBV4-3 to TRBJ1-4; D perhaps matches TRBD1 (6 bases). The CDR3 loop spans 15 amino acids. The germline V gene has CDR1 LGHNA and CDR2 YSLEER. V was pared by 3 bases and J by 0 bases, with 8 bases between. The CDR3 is CASSHRGATNEKLFF. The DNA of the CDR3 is TGCGCCAGCAGCCACAGGGGTGCAACTAATGAAAAACTGTTTTTT.

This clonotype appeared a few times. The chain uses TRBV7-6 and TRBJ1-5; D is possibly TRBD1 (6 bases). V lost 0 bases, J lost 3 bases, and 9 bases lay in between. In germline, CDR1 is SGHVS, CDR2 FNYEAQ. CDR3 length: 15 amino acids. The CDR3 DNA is TGTGCCAGCAGCTTAGCTTCAGGGGTCAATCAGCCCCAGCATTTT. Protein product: CASSLASGVNQPQHF.

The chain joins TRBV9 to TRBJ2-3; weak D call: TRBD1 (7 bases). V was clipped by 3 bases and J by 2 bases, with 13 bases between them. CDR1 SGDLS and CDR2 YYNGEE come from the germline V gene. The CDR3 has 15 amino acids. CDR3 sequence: CASSATGTPTDTQYF. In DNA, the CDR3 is TGTGCCAGCAGCGCGACAGGGACTCCCACAGATACGCAGTATTTT.

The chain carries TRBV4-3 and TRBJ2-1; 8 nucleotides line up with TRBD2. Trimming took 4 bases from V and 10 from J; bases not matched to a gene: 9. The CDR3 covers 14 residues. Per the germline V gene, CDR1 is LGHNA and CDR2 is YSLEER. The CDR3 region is CASSLAGTEEEQFF. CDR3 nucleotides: TGCGCCAGCAGCCTAGCGGGAACGGAGGAGGAGCAGTTCTTC.